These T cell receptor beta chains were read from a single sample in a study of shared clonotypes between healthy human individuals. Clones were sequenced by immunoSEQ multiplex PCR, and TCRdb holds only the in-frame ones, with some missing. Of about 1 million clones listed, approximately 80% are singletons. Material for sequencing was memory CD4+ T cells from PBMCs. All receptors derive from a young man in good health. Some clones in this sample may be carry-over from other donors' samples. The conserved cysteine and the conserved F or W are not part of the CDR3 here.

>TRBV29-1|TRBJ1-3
SVTSGTSSGNTIY
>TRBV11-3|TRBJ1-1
ASSFTGGTEAF
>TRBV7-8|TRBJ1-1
ASSLSDSTEAF
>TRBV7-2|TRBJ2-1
ASSFSIRDINEQF
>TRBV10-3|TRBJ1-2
AIRLTETGTNYGYT
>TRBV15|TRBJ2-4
ATSSPGQGARVTDIQY
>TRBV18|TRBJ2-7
ASSPGSASGRVYEQY
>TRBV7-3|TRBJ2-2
ASSLFGGELF
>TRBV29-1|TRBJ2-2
SVDTANTGELF
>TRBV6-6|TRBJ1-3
ASSKGASGNTIY
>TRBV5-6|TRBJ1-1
ASSSLGGTYTEAF
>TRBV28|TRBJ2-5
ASSPLLDRAQETQY
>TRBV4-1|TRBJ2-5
ASSRQGAGETQY
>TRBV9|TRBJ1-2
ASSPPGDYGYT
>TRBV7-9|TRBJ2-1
ASGGRARLSYNEQF
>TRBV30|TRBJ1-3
AWRPGGNTIY
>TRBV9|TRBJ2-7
ASSVAGSSSYEQY
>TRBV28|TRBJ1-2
ASSLEQAAGE
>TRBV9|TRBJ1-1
ASSATGHLSQAF
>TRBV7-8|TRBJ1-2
ASSLDGKSYGYT
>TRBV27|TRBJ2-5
ASSLYGPFGGSFRETQY
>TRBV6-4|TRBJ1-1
ASSGTGSWNTEAF
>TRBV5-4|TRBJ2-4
ASSTFSGEANIQY
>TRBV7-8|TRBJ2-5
ASSLAGNGVETQY
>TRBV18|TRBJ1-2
ASSRDSNYGYT
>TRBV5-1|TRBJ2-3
ASSYIAGGKDTQY
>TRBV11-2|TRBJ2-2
ASSLRVYTGELF
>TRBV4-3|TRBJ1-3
ASSQATGGNTIY
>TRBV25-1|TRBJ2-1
ASSAVGANNEQF
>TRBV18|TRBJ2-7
ASSRQQGTSSYEQY
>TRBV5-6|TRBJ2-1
ASSWKGGLAVFNEQF
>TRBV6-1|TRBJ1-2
ASSEARTALT
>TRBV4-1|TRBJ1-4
ASSPIGLGGPNEKLF
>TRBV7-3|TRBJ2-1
ASSLGTGPKEQF
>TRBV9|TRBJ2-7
ASSVASQGAGEQY
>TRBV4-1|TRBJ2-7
ASSLGQGAYEQY
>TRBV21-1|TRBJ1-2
ASSKGGKNYGYT
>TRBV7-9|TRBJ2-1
ASSFPGMVDEQF
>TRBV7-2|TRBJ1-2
ASSLHSAVGYGYT
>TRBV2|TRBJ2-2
ASRPGLGSPGELF
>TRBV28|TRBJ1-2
ASSLSGGYDYGYT
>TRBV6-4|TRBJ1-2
ASRLHPGGGLGYGYT
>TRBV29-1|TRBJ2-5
SVEDSGAGETQY
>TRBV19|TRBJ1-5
ASSIGAGGVNQPQH
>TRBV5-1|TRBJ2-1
ASSLVAGGAPSSYNEQF
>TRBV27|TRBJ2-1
ASSLMAGGVSEQF
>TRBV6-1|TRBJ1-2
ASSVRENYGYT
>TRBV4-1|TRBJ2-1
ASSQDPNGVQF
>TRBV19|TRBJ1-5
ASSIAGLMNQPQH
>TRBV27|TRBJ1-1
ASSLLGRGGTEAF
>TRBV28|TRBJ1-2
ASSLRDREGYT
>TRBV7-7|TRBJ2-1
ASSLGVGGNEQF
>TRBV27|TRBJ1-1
ASSLYSRSEAF
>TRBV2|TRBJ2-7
ASTASYEQY
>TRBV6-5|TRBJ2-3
ASSGSAIGDTQY
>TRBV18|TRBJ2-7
ASSRTSGSSYEQY